A single sample is the source of the 21 T cell receptor beta chains below, sequenced in a study of shared clonotypes between healthy human individuals (dated by TCRdb to the early 2020s). Libraries were built with the immunoSEQ multiplex PCR assay. This immuneACCESS table, as held by TCRdb, lists in-frame sequences with V and J called but not all clones. Of the missing ones, under half trace to an unresolved V gene in checked studies; the others have no known cause. This sample lists 190,000 or so clones; about 93% were detected once. The ten top clones hold 0.067% of the sample. The source material was naive CD4+ T cells sorted from blood. The cell subset or site label on this specimen signifies: CD45RA+ positively selected. These receptors were collected from a woman under 40 in good health.

The rearrangement links TRBV5-6 to TRBJ1-1; D ambiguous. The CDR3 sequence is 14 residues long. The V gene lost 4 bases and the J gene lost 0 bases, with 10 bases spanning the gap. Germline V gene sequence: CDR1 SGHDT, CDR2 YYEEEE. CDR3 region: CASSPGWMNTEAFF. DNA for the CDR3: TGTGCCAGCAGCCCGGGGTGGATGAACACTGAAGCTTTCTTT.

The V call is TRBV27, the J call TRBJ2-5; D is undetermined. The CDR3 covers 14 residues. The V gene lost 5 bases and the J gene lost 3 bases, with 13 bases spanning the gap. Germline CDR1 is MNHEY and CDR2 is SMNVEV (reference sequence). The CDR3 reads CASSLEQSKETQYF. As DNA, the CDR3 is TGTGCCAGCAGTCTAGAACAGAGTAAAGAGACCCAGTACTTC.

The rearrangement links TRBV7-9 to TRBJ2-6, with a tentative D call TRBD2 (6 bases). Germline assignment: CDR1 SEHNR and CDR2 FQNEAQ (reference sequence). V was trimmed by 2 bases and J by 4 bases, leaving 15 bases between them. The CDR3 covers 17 residues. The CDR3 sequence is CASSLWAGRSGANVLTF. In nucleotides, the CDR3 is TGTGCCAGCAGCTTATGGGCAGGGAGGTCCGGGGCCAACGTCCTGACTTTC. The whole variable domain, filled in from reference TRBV7-9 and TRBJ2-6, reads DTGVSQNPRHKITKRGQNVTFRCDPISEHNRLYWYRQTLGQGPEFLTYFQNEAQLEKSRLLSDRFSAERPKGSFSTLEIQRTEQGDSAMYLCASSLWAGRSGANVLTFGAGSRLTVL.

This chain uses TRBV9 with TRBJ2-7; no clear D. Trimming left V 0 bases short and J 0 bases short, with 10 bases between. This CDR3 comprises 15 residues. Germline V gene data show CDR1 as SGDLS and CDR2 as YYNGEE. The DNA for the CDR3 is TGTGCCAGCAGCGTAGGAGCTAGTTTCTCCTACGAGCAGTACTTC. This translates into CASSVGASFSYEQYF.

The chain uses TRBV9 and TRBJ2-5, with D perhaps matching TRBD2 (6 bases). The end of the DNA aligns better with TRBJ2-7, so the J call may be wrong. The CDR3 totals 14 residues. The V gene's germline CDR1 is SGDLS and CDR2 YYNGEE. DNA for the CDR3: TGTGCCAGCAGCCCAAGGACCCGGAGGGACGAGCAGTACTTC. Translated: CASSPRTRRDEQYF.

The chain recombines TRBV30 with TRBJ2-1; perhaps TRBD2 as D (5 bases). Trimming stripped 2 bases from V and 2 bases from J, with 7 bases between. The germline V gene has CDR1 GTSNPN and CDR2 SVGIG (reference sequence). The CDR3 runs to 13 residues. The CDR3 is CAWSRGTYNEQFF. The CDR3 coding sequence is TGTGCCTGGAGTAGAGGGACCTACAATGAGCAGTTCTTC.

The rearrangement uses TRBV7-6 and TRBJ2-6; maybe TRBD2 (6 bases). The CDR3 sequence is 16 residues long. Germline CDR1 and CDR2: SGHVS and FNYEAQ. V dropped 5 bases and J dropped 0 bases, with 11 bases sitting between them. The CDR3: CASSPVGGSGANVLTF. As DNA, the CDR3 is TGTGCCAGCAGCCCGGTCGGGGGCTCTGGGGCCAACGTCCTGACTTTC. Together with reference TRBV7-6 and TRBJ2-6, the CDR3 gives the full variable domain: GAGVSQSPRYKVTKRGQDVALRCDPISGHVSLYWYRQALGQGPEFLTYFNYEAQQDKSGLPNDRFSAERPEGSISTLTIQRTEQRDSAMYRCASSPVGGSGANVLTFGAGSRLTVL.

This sequence joins TRBV28 and TRBJ1-2; no clear D. V lost 7 bases and J lost 2, with 11 bases in between. CDR1 is MDHEN, CDR2 SYDVKM, per germline. CDR3 size: 13 residues. CDR3 coding DNA: TGTGCCAGCATCTCGGGCGCGAACTATGGCTACACCTTC. Its protein product is CASISGANYGYTF.

V usage is TRBV7-9 and J usage is TRBJ2-1; 13 bases match TRBD2. The CDR3 sequence is 15 residues long. V lost 6 bases and J lost 5; bases outside the gene matches: 4. Germline V gene data show CDR1 as SEHNR and CDR2 as FQNEAQ (reference sequence). The CDR3 DNA sequence: TGTGCCAGCAGTTTGACTAGCGGGAGGCACAATGAGCAGTTCTTC. Amino acid sequence: CASSLTSGRHNEQFF.

The rearrangement links TRBV9 to TRBJ1-2; 8 bases map to TRBD1. V lost 4 bases and J lost 1; bases outside the gene matches: 6. This CDR3 region has 15 residues. The germline gives CDR1 SGDLS, CDR2 YYNGEE. The CDR3 is CASSQGTGLNYGYTF. Written as DNA, the CDR3 is TGTGCCAGCAGCCAAGGGACAGGTCTTAACTATGGCTACACCTTC. Full variable domain (missing parts from reference TRBV9 and TRBJ1-2): DSGVTQTPKHLITATGQRVTLRCSPRSGDLSVYWYQQSLDQGLQFLIQYYNGEERAKGNILERFSAQQFPDLHSELNLSSLELGDSALYFCASSQGTGLNYGYTFGSGTRLTVV.

Only a few counts were recorded for this clone. The V gene is TRBV28, the J gene TRBJ2-7, with TRBD1 matching 10 bases. Per the germline V gene, CDR1 is MDHEN and CDR2 is SYDVKM. CDR3 length equals 12 residues. V dropped 9 bases and J dropped 3; count of bases not matched to a gene: 2. The chain's CDR3 is CASRDRGYEQYF. The CDR3 DNA follows: TGTGCCAGTCGGGACAGGGGCTACGAGCAGTACTTC. Full variable domain (rest looked up from reference TRBV28 and TRBJ2-7): DVKVTQSSRYLVKRTGEKVFLECVQDMDHENMFWYRQDPGLGLRLIYFSYDVKMKEKGDIPEGYSVSREKKERFSLILESASTNQTSMYLCASRDRGYEQYFGPGTRLTVT.

CDR3 loop: CASSLNGGSTEAFF. The CDR3 DNA reads as TGCGCCAGCAGCTTGAACGGGGGGAGCACTGAAGCTTTCTTT. The chain is built from TRBV5-1 and TRBJ1-1, with D possibly being TRBD1 (5 bases). The germline V gene has CDR1 SGHRS and CDR2 YFSETQ. The CDR3 is made up of 14 amino acids. V was cut by 1 base and J by 4 bases, with 11 bases left in between.

This chain joins TRBV19 and TRBJ2-2; D tentatively reads TRBD1 or TRBD2 (5 bases each). The CDR3 length is 16 residues. CDR1 LNHDA and CDR2 SQIVND come from the germline V gene (reference sequence). Trimming shortened V by 6 bases and J by 1 base, and 15 bases separated the two germline ends. The CDR3 loop reads CASSWGPTLNTGELFF. Written as DNA, the CDR3 is TGTGCCAGTAGCTGGGGACCTACATTGAACACCGGGGAGCTGTTTTTT. Together with reference TRBV19 and TRBJ2-2, the CDR3 gives the full variable domain: DGGITQSPKYLFRKEGQNVTLSCEQNLNHDAMYWYRQDPGQGLRLIYYSQIVNDFQKGDIAEGYSVSREKKESFPLTVTSAQKNPTAFYLCASSWGPTLNTGELFFGEGSRLTVL.

This rearrangement joins TRBV5-1 to TRBJ1-2, with 9 bases lining up with TRBD1. Trimming took 4 bases from V and 4 from J; bases not matched to a gene: 8. The CDR3 length is 15 residues. The germline CDR1 and CDR2 sequences are SGHRS and YFSETQ. CDR3 DNA: TGCGCCAGCAGCACAACAGGGGGCCGGGGCTATGGCTACACCTTC. Encoded protein: CASSTTGGRGYGYTF. The entire variable domain, with the rest obtained from reference TRBV5-1 and TRBJ1-2, is as follows: KAGVTQTPRYLIKTRGQQVTLSCSPISGHRSVSWYQQTPGQGLQFLFEYFSETQRNKGNFPGRFSGRQFSNSRSEMNVSTLELGDSALYLCASSTTGGRGYGYTFGSGTRLTVV.

The sample holds a few counts of this clone. The chain has TRBV19 and TRBJ2-7, with 10 nucleotides matching TRBD2. The V gene's germline CDR1 is LNHDA and CDR2 SQIVND (reference sequence). Unmatched junction bases numbered 11, after V lost 6 bases and J lost 6 bases. The CDR3 has 15 amino acids. The DNA of the CDR3 is TGTGCCAGTAGGAGAATAGCGGGAGGCCTTGGCGAGCAGTACTTC. Translating gives CASRRIAGGLGEQYF. Using reference TRBV19 and TRBJ2-7 for the parts outside the CDR3, the full variable domain is DGGITQSPKYLFRKEGQNVTLSCEQNLNHDAMYWYRQDPGQGLRLIYYSQIVNDFQKGDIAEGYSVSREKKESFPLTVTSAQKNPTAFYLCASRRIAGGLGEQYFGPGTRLTVT.

CDR3 loop: CASRARGSRYNEQFF. The CDR3 nucleotides read TGTGCCAGTAGGGCTCGGGGGTCCCGATACAATGAGCAGTTCTTC. The chain uses TRBV19 and TRBJ2-1; possible D gene TRBD2, 6 bases. Trimming stripped 6 bases from V and 4 bases from J, with 16 bases between. Germline V gene lookup returns CDR1 LNHDA and CDR2 SQIVND (reference sequence). CDR3 size: 15 residues.

This clone was detected once. The chain couples TRBV28 to TRBJ2-7; 11 positions agree with TRBD2. The J segment lost 2 bases and the V segment lost 7 bases, leaving 4 bases of the junction unmatched. The CDR3 has 14 residues. Looked up from germline, CDR1 is MDHEN and CDR2 is SYDVKM. The CDR3 DNA follows: TGTGCCAGCAAAGTAGCGGGAGGGCCCTACGAGCAGTACTTC. It encodes CASKVAGGPYEQYF. Full variable domain (rest looked up from reference TRBV28 and TRBJ2-7): DVKVTQSSRYLVKRTGEKVFLECVQDMDHENMFWYRQDPGLGLRLIYFSYDVKMKEKGDIPEGYSVSREKKERFSLILESASTNQTSMYLCASKVAGGPYEQYFGPGTRLTVT.

The chain is built from TRBV4-2 and TRBJ2-2; D is undetermined. The CDR3 is made up of 16 amino acids. CDR1 is LGHNA, CDR2 YNFKEQ, per germline. V lost 4 bases to trimming and J lost 2 bases, with 14 bases between them. CDR3 coding DNA: TGTGCCAGCAGCCGATGGACGGGTCGAAACACCGGGGAGCTGTTTTTT. This gives the protein CASSRWTGRNTGELFF.

This chain links TRBV27 with TRBJ2-7; the match to TRBD2 covers 14 bases. CDR1 is MNHEY, CDR2 SMNVEV, per germline (reference sequence). The V gene end was trimmed by 3 bases and the J gene end by 1 base; junction bases not matched to a gene: 8. The CDR3 loop spans 18 amino acids. The CDR3 DNA reads TGTGCCAGCAGTTTTCGACTAGCGGGAGGGCCGAGTTCCTACGAGCAGTACTTC. Translation gives CASSFRLAGGPSSYEQYF.

The chain links TRBV19 to TRBJ2-1, with D perhaps being TRBD1 or TRBD2 (6 bases each). Germline CDR1 reads LNHDA; CDR2 reads SQIVND (reference sequence). This CDR3 has 15 amino acids. V was trimmed by 6 bases and J by 4 bases, leaving 16 bases between them. The CDR3: CASRGGRERYNEQFF. CDR3 coding DNA: TGTGCCAGTAGAGGGGGTCGGGAGAGATACAATGAGCAGTTCTTC.

The chain has TRBV27 and TRBJ2-5, with 10 bases aligning to TRBD1. TRBJ2-7 matches the DNA end more closely, so the J call is doubtful. This CDR3 region has 14 residues. Germline V gene sequence: CDR1 MNHEY, CDR2 SMNVEV (reference sequence). In DNA form, the CDR3 reads TGTGCCAGCAGGACCCTGACAGGGGGCAACGAGCAGTACTTC. Residues: CASRTLTGGNEQYF.